The clone carrying this TCR beta chain was recorded a few times. Its antigen is still unknown. CDR1 is SGHTA, CDR2 FQGTGA, per germline. The CDR3 is made up of 15 amino acids. The V end was cut by 5 bases, the J end by 0 bases, with 11 bases between. The entry originates in a study of post-analysis software for immune sequencing data. Study information: Disease courses included relapsing-remitting, secondary progressive and progressive-relapsing multiple sclerosis. Study results and caveats: Strong co-clustering by F measure was evident for samples that had been prepared in the same batch. There were five TRBV segments more frequent in patients than controls, and TRBV5-6, TRBV5-1 and TRBV20-1 were among them. Compared against controls, patients with multiple sclerosis displayed significantly lower normalized Chao1 diversity.

Incorporated into the TCR beta cDNA libraries were unique molecular identifiers, which served to reduce PCR and sequencing biases. TCRdb called the PCR reads again in MiXCR, with one record for every CDR3 protein. The sample lists around 770,000 distinct CDR3 sequences, about 45% occurring once. This rearrangement joins TRBV7-3 to TRBJ2-1; D may be TRBD2 (5 bases). The clonotype comes from a girl between 10 and 17 years old with multiple sclerosis. The sample was blood. In DNA, the CDR3 is TGTGCCAGCAGCCCCCGTACTAGCTCCTACAATGAGCAGTTCTTC. It codes for CASSPRTSSYNEQFF. Based on the CDR3 plus reference TRBV7-3 and TRBJ2-1, the full variable domain is GAGVSQTPSNKVTEKGKYVELRCDPISGHTALYWYRQSLGQGPEFLIYFQGTGAADDSGLPNDRFFAVRPEGSVSTLKIQRTERGDSAVYLCASSPRTSSYNEQFFGPGTRLTVL.